This T cell receptor beta chain was recovered during a study of cytomegalovirus exposure and HLA in healthy donors. Turning to the study itself: Earlier work reported around 110 million unique TCR beta sequences from approximately 180 million T cells.

Trimming cost V 6 bases and J 3 bases, with 15 bases left between them. CDR3 size: 14 residues. From germline, CDR1 is SNHLY and CDR2 FYNNEI. On this clone itself: Its target is unknown.

It was with 60 Vbeta and 13 Jbeta primers that the PCR ran. Here immunoSEQ multiplex PCR was the method, and the copy in TCRdb shows in-frame clones only, minus some. Of 150,000 to 200,000 clones detected, 81% appear once; the ten largest clones hold roughly 5.2%. General study results and limits: A later analysis, which compared TCR beta chains of equal frequency, found the HLA-associated ones more clonally expanded.

This chain uses TRBV2 with TRBJ2-7; possibly TRBD1 for D (5 bases). Specimen: PBMCs. This clonotype was sampled from a woman aged 18-29 years in good health and CMV-seropositive. The CDR3 loop reads CASSSHDRGYEQYF. For the CDR3, the DNA is TGTGCCAGCAGCTCGCATGACAGAGGCTACGAGCAGTACTTC.